This TCR beta chain was obtained from a study of breast tumors, draining lymph nodes, adjacent tissues. Study-wide results and limits: Tumors had less TCR diversity than lymph nodes, more than nontumor tissue. Tumor and nontumor repertoires were significantly more similar in luminal-like than in basal-like breast cancer. Data only fit, rather than demonstrated, lymph node origin of most tumor T cells.

One entry per CDR3 protein results from TCRdb running MiXCR on the multiplex PCR reads. The data contain tens of thousands of distinct CDR3 sequences, under 25% of them singletons. This clonotype has a count of ten or more. Its antigen is not known. CDR3 size: 15 residues. The V gene's germline CDR1 is SGHRS and CDR2 YFSETQ. V shed 9 bases, J shed 1 base, and the junction held 5 bases outside the gene matches. Sequenced: breast tumor tissue. V and J are TRBV5-1 and TRBJ2-2, with 11 bases matching TRBD2. The sequence came from a female donor with breast cancer. Some clones in this sample may be carry-over from other donors' samples. The CDR3 spells CATTSGGRNTGELFF. CDR3 nucleotide sequence: TGCGCCACAACTAGCGGGGGTAGGAACACCGGGGAGCTGTTTTTT.